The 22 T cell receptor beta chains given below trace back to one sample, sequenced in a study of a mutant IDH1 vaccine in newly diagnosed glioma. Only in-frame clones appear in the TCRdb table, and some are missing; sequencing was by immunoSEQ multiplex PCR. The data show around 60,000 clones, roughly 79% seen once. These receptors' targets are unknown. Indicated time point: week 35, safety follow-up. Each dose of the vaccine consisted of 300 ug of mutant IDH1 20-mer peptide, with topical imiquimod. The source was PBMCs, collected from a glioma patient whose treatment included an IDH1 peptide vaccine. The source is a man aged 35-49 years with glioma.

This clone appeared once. CDR3 sequence (DNA): TGTGCCACCGCATGGGGGACCGGGGAGCTGTTTTTT. This encodes CATAWGTGELFF. V usage is TRBV15 and J usage is TRBJ2-2, with D perhaps being TRBD1 or TRBD2 (5 bases each). CDR3 length: 12 residues. The V and J ends lost 8 bases and 5 bases respectively, with 9 bases between them. Germline CDR1 reads LNHNV; CDR2 reads YYDKDF (reference sequence).

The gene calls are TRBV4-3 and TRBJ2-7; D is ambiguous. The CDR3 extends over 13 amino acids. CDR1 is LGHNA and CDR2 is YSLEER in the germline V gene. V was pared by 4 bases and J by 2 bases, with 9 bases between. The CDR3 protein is CASSRARAYEQYF. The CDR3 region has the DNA TGCGCCAGCAGCCGAGCCCGCGCCTACGAGCAGTACTTC.

The CDR3 here is CASSWGQGDADTQYF. CDR3 in DNA: TGTGCCAGCAGTTGGGGACAGGGGGATGCTGATACGCAGTATTTT. The chain recombines TRBV6-5 with TRBJ2-3, with TRBD1 matching over 11 bases. CDR3 length equals 15 residues. V gave up 4 bases and J gave up 6 bases; unmatched junction bases: 6. Germline V gives CDR1 MNHEY, CDR2 SVGAGI.

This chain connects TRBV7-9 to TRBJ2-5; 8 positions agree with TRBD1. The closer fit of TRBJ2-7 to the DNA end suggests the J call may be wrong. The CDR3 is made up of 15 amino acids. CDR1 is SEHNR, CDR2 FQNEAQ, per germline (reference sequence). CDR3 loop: CASSPPDRGGYEQYF. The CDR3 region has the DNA TGTGCCAGCAGTCCACCCGACAGGGGCGGCTACGAGCAGTACTTC.

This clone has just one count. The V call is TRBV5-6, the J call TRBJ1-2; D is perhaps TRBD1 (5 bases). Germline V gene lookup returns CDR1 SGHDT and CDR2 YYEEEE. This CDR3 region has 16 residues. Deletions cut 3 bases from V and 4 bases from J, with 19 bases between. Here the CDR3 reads CASSWGRAQGSYGYTF. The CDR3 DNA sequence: TGTGCCAGCAGCTGGGGGAGGGCCCAGGGAAGCTATGGCTACACCTTC.

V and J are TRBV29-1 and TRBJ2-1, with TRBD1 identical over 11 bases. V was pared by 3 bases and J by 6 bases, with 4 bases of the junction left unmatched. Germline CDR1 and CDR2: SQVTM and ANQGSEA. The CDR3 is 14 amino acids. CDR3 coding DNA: TGCAGCGTTGAGGGACAGGGGGATGGCAATGAGCAGTTCTTC. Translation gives CSVEGQGDGNEQFF.

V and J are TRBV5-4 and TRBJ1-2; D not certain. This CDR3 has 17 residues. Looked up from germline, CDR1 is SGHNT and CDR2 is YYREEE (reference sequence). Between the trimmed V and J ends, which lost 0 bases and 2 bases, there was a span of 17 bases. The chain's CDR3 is CASSLGRFVQTNYGYTF. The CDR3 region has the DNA TGTGCCAGCAGCTTGGGTCGGTTTGTACAGACGAACTATGGCTACACCTTC.

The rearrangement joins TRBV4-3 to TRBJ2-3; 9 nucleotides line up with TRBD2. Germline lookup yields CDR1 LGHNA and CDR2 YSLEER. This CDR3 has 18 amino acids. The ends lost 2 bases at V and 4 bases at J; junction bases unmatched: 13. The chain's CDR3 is CASSQSVAGGPNADTQYF. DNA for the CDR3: TGCGCCAGCAGCCAAAGCGTTGCGGGAGGGCCCAACGCAGATACGCAGTATTTT.

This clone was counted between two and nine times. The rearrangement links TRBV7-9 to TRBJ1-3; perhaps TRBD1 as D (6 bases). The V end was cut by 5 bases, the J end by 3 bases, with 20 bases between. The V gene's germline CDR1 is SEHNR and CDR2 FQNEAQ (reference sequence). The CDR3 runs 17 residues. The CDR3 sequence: CASSPGQMGAGGNTIYF. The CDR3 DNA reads TGTGCCAGCAGCCCCGGCCAAATGGGGGCAGGTGGAAACACCATATATTTT.

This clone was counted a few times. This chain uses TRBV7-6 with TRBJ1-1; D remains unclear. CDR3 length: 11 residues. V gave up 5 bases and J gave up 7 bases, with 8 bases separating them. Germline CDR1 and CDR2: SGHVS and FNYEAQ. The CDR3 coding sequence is TGTGCCAGCAGCCCAGCAGATGAAGCTTTCTTT. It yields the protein CASSPADEAFF.

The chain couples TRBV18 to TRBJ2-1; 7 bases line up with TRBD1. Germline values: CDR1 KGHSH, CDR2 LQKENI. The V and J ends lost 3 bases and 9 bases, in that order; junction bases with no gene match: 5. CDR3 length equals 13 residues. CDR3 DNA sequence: TGTGCCAGCTCACCGAAACAGGGGAGTGAGCAGTTCTTC. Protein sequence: CASSPKQGSEQFF.

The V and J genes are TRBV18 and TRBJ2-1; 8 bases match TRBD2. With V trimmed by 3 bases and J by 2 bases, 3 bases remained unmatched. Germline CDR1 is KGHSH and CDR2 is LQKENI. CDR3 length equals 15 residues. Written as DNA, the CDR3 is TGTGCCAGCTCACCCGGGAGGGCCACCTACAATGAGCAGTTCTTC. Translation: CASSPGRATYNEQFF. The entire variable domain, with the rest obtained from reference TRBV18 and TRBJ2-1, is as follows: NAGVMQNPRHLVRRRGQEARLRCSPMKGHSHVYWYRQLPEEGLKFMVYLQKENIIDESGMPKERFSAEFPKEGPSILRIQQVVRGDSAAYFCASSPGRATYNEQFFGPGTRLTVL.

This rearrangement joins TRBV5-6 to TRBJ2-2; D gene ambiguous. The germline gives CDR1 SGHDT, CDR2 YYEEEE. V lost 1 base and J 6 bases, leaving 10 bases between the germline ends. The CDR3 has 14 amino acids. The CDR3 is CASSLSAKPGELFF. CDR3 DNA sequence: TGTGCCAGCAGCTTGTCGGCCAAACCCGGGGAGCTGTTTTTT.

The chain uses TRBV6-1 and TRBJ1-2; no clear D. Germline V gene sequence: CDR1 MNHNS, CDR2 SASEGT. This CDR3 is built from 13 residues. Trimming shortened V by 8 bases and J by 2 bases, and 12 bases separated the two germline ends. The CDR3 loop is CASGRLTNYGYTF. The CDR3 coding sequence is TGTGCCAGCGGACGGTTGACAAACTATGGCTACACCTTC.

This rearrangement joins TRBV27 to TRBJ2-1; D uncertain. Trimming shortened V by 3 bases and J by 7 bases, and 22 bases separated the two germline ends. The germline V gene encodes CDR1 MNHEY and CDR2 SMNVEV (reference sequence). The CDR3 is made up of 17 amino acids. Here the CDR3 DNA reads TGTGCCAGCAGTTTCATGGCACTCCGGAACTTAGGAAATGAGCAGTTCTTC. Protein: CASSFMALRNLGNEQFF.

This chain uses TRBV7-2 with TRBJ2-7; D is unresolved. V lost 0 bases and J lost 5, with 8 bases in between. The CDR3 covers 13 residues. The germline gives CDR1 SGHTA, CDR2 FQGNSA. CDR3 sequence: CASSLARLNEQYF. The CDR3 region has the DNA TGTGCCAGCAGCTTAGCGCGTCTAAACGAGCAGTACTTC.

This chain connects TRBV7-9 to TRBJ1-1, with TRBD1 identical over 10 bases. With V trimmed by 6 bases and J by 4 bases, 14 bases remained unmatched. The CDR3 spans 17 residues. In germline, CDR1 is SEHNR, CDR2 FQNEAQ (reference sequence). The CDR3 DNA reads TGTGCCAGCAGTCATATAGGGACAGGGGCCTCGGGCACTGAAGCTTTCTTT. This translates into CASSHIGTGASGTEAFF.

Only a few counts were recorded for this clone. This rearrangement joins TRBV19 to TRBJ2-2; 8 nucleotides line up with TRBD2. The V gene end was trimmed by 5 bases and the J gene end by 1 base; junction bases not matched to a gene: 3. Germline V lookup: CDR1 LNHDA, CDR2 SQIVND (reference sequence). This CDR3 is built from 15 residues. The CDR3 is CASSVGLVNTGELFF. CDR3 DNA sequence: TGTGCCAGTAGTGTGGGACTAGTGAACACCGGGGAGCTGTTTTTT.

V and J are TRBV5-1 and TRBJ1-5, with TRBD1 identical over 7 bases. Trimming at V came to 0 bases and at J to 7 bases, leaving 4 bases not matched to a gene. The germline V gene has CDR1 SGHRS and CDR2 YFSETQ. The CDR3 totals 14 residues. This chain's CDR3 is CASSLAAGGQPQHF. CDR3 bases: TGCGCCAGCAGCTTGGCCGCAGGGGGGCAGCCCCAGCATTTT.

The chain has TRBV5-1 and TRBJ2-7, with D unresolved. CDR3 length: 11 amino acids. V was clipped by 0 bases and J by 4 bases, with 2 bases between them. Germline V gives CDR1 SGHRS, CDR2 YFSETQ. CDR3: CASSLGYEQYF. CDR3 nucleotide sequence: TGCGCCAGCAGCTTGGGGTACGAGCAGTACTTC.

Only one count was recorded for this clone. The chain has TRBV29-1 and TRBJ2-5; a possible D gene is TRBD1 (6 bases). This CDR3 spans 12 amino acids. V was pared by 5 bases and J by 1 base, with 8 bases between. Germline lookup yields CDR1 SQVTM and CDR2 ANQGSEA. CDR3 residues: CSVSQGQETQYF. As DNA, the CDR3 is TGCAGCGTTTCACAGGGCCAAGAGACCCAGTACTTC.

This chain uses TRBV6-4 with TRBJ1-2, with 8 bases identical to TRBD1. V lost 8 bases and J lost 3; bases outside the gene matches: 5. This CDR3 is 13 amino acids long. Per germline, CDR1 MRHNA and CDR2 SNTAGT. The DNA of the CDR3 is TGTGCCAGCCCCGAGGACAGGGACTATGGCTACACCTTC. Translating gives CASPEDRDYGYTF.